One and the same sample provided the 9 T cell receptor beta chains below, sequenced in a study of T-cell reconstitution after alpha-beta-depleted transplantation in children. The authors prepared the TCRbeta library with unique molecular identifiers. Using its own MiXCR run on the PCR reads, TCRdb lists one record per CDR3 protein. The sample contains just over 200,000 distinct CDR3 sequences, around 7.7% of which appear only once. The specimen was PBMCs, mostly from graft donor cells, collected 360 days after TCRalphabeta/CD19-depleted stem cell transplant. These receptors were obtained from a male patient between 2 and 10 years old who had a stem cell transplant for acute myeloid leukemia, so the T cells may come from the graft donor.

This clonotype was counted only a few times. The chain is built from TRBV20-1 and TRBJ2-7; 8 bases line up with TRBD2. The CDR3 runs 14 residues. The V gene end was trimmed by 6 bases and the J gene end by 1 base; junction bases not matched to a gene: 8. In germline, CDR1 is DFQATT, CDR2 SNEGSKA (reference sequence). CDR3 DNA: TGCAGTGCATCGGCGACTAGCGCATCCTACGAGCAGTACTTC. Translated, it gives CSASATSASYEQYF.

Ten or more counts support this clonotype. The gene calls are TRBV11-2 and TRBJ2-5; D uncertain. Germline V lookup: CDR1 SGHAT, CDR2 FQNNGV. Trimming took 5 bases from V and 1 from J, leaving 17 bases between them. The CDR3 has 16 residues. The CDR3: CASSTPRLFSQETQYF. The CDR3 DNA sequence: TGTGCCAGCAGCACTCCTCGACTCTTCTCCCAAGAGACCCAGTACTTC. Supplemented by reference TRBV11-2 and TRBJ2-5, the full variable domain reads EAGVAQSPRYKIIEKRQSVAFWCNPISGHATLYWYQQILGQGPKLLIQFQNNGVVDDSQLPKDRFSAERLKGVDSTLKIQPAKLEDSAVYLCASSTPRLFSQETQYFGPGTRLLVL.

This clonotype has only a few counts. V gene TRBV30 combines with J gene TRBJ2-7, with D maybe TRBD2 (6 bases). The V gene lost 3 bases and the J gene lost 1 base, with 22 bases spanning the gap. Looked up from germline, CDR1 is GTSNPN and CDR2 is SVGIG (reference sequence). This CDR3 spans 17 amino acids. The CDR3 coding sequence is TGTGCCTGGAGGGGCCAGATGGCCCAGCGGGCATCCTACGAGCAGTACTTC. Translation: CAWRGQMAQRASYEQYF. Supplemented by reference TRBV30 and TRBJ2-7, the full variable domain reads SQTIHQWPATLVQPVGSPLSLECTVEGTSNPNLYWYRQAAGRGLQLLFYSVGIGQISSEVPQNLSASRPQDRQFILSSKKLLLSDSGFYLCAWRGQMAQRASYEQYFGPGTRLTVT.

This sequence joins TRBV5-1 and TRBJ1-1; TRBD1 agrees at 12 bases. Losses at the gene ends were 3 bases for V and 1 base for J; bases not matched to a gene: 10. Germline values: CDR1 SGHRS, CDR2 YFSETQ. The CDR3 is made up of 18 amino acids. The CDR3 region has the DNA TGCGCCAGCAGCTCCACACCGGGACAGGGGGCGTCGAACACTGAAGCTTTCTTT. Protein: CASSSTPGQGASNTEAFF.

Here the CDR3 reads CASTDGKGGYTF. The CDR3 nucleotides are TGTGCCAGCACTGACGGAAAGGGGGGCTACACCTTC. The J gene is TRBJ1-2, the V gene TRBV12-3 or TRBV12-4; the D gene is possibly TRBD1 (5 bases). This CDR3 comprises 12 residues. V gave up 7 bases and J gave up 8 bases, with 14 bases separating them.

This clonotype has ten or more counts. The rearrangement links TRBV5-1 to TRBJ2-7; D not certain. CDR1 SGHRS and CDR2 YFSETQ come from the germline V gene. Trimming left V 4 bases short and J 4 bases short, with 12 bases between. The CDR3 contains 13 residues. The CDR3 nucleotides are TGCGCCAGCAGCCGAGGTTTCGGGTACGAGCAGTACGTC. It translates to CASSRGFGYEQYV.

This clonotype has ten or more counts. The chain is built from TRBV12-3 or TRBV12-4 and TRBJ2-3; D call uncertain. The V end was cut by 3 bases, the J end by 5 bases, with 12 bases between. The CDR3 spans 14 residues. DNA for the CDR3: TGTGCCAGCAGTTTTTTGCGGACCCTAGATACGCAGTATTTT. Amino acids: CASSFLRTLDTQYF.

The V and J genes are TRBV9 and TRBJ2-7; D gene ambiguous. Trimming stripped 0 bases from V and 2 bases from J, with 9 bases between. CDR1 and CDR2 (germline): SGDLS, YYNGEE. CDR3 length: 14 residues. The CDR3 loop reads CASSVEPSPYEQYF. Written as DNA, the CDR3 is TGTGCCAGCAGCGTAGAGCCCAGCCCCTACGAGCAGTACTTC. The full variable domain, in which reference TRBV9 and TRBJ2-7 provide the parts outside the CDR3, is DSGVTQTPKHLITATGQRVTLRCSPRSGDLSVYWYQQSLDQGLQFLIQYYNGEERAKGNILERFSAQQFPDLHSELNLSSLELGDSALYFCASSVEPSPYEQYFGPGTRLTVT.

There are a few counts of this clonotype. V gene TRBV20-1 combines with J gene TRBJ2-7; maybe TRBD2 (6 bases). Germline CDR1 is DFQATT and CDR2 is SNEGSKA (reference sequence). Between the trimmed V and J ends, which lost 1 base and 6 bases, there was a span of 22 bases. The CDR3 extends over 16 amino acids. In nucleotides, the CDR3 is TGCAGTGCTAGAGCCACGATCGGGGGAAGGGTTGGCGAGCAGTACGTC. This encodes CSARATIGGRVGEQYV.